The 28 T cell receptor beta chains below were found in one sample sequenced in a study of shared clonotypes between healthy human individuals. The data were produced by immunoSEQ multiplex PCR, yet TCRdb's version contains in-frame clones alone and is incomplete. This table holds about 470,000 clones, around 79% found once. Sequencing was performed on PBMCs. Receptors were obtained from a woman in her thirties or forties in good health. Some clones in this sample may be carry-over from other donors' samples.

The chain carries TRBV6-5 and TRBJ1-1; 9 nucleotides align to TRBD1. Germline V gene sequence: CDR1 MNHEY, CDR2 SVGAGI. The length of the CDR3 is 14 residues. V was clipped by 5 bases and J by 5 bases; unmatched bases: 6. The CDR3 protein is CASSPTGGQTEAFF. DNA for the CDR3: TGTGCCAGCAGTCCGACAGGGGGACAGACTGAAGCTTTCTTT.

The chain combines TRBV18 with TRBJ1-1; the D is unclear. Deletions cut 6 bases from V and 2 bases from J, with 10 bases between. The CDR3 loop spans 13 amino acids. The germline V gene has CDR1 KGHSH and CDR2 LQKENI. The CDR3 is CASSRPQNTEAFF. The CDR3 DNA follows: TGTGCCAGCTCGCGACCGCAAAACACTGAAGCTTTCTTT. The variable domain in full, with the rest retrieved from reference TRBV18 and TRBJ1-1, is NAGVMQNPRHLVRRRGQEARLRCSPMKGHSHVYWYRQLPEEGLKFMVYLQKENIIDESGMPKERFSAEFPKEGPSILRIQQVVRGDSAAYFCASSRPQNTEAFFGQGTRLTVV.

CDR3 loop: CASSLDGNNEKLFF. CDR3 coding DNA: TGCGCCAGCAGCTTGGACGGGAATAATGAAAAACTGTTTTTT. This rearrangement joins TRBV5-1 to TRBJ1-4; D unclear. The germline V gene encodes CDR1 SGHRS and CDR2 YFSETQ. This CDR3 comprises 14 residues. V shed 0 bases and J shed 4 bases, with 7 bases lying between them.

The chain uses TRBV2 and TRBJ2-1; 7 bases match TRBD1. CDR3 size: 13 residues. Trimming cost V 7 bases and J 4 bases; bases outside gene matches: 4. Germline lookup yields CDR1 SNHLY and CDR2 FYNNEI. CDR3 nucleotides: TGTGCCAGCACTGGACAGGCTTACAATGAGCAGTTCTTC. Translating it yields CASTGQAYNEQFF.

The gene calls are TRBV7-3 and TRBJ1-6, with 7 positions matching TRBD1. The V and J ends lost 5 bases and 8 bases, in that order; junction bases with no gene match: 3. The CDR3 extends over 13 amino acids. Germline CDR1 reads SGHTA; CDR2 reads FQGTGA. CDR3 DNA: TGTGCCAGCAGCATTGACAGGGATTCACCCCTCCACTTT. Translation: CASSIDRDSPLHF.

The chain recombines TRBV15 with TRBJ2-5; either TRBD1 or TRBD2 may fit D (5 bases each). CDR3 length: 15 amino acids. Trimming left V 0 bases short and J 4 bases short, with 12 bases between. Germline V CDR1 and CDR2: LNHNV, YYDKDF (reference sequence). Here the CDR3 reads CATSRDPSGRETQYF. CDR3 nucleotide sequence: TGTGCCACCAGCAGAGATCCCTCAGGGAGAGAGACCCAGTACTTC. The full variable domain, with the rest looked up from reference TRBV15 and TRBJ2-5, is DAMVIQNPRYQVTQFGKPVTLSCSQTLNHNVMYWYQQKSSQAPKLLFHYYDKDFNNEADTPDNFQSRRPNTSFCFLDIRSPGLGDTAMYLCATSRDPSGRETQYFGPGTRLLVL.

As concerns this clone: A far larger clone is just one base off, so this is likely a read error. The chain employs TRBV9 and TRBJ1-1, with D maybe TRBD1 (5 bases). This CDR3 region has 13 residues. CDR1 is SGDLS, CDR2 YYNGEE, per germline. The CDR3 coding sequence is TGTGCCTGCAGCGTAGGGGCAGGCAATGAAGCTTTCTTT. The encoded protein is CACSVGAGNEAFF.

This chain connects TRBV6-1 to TRBJ1-2; the D is unclear. The CDR3 is 12 amino acids. V was trimmed by 10 bases and J by 0 bases, leaving 9 bases between them. Germline loops: CDR1 MNHNS, CDR2 SASEGT. CDR3 residues: CAIGRTNYGYTF. The CDR3 DNA reads as TGTGCCATCGGACGGACTAACTATGGCTACACCTTC.

V gene TRBV30 combines with J gene TRBJ2-5, with 9 bases lining up with TRBD1. With V trimmed by 7 bases and J by 5 bases, 5 bases remained unmatched. CDR3 length: 12 amino acids. The germline V gene encodes CDR1 GTSNPN and CDR2 SVGIG (reference sequence). The CDR3 DNA is TGTGCCTCCAGGGACAGGGAGGAGACCCAGTACTTC. Its translation: CASRDREETQYF. Complete variable domain (other parts from reference TRBV30 and TRBJ2-5): SQTIHQWPATLVQPVGSPLSLECTVEGTSNPNLYWYRQAAGRGLQLLFYSVGIGQISSEVPQNLSASRPQDRQFILSSKKLLLSDSGFYLCASRDREETQYFGPGTRLLVL.

The chain is built from TRBV6-1 and TRBJ2-6; D unclear. V lost 3 bases to trimming and J lost 1 base, with 7 bases between them. The germline V gene has CDR1 MNHNS and CDR2 SASEGT. The CDR3 length is 15 residues. In DNA form, the CDR3 reads TGTGCCAGCAGTGATGGGTTGTCTGGGGCCAACGTCCTGACTTTC. Translation gives CASSDGLSGANVLTF.

V is TRBV15 and J is TRBJ2-3; possible D gene TRBD2, 6 bases. This CDR3 is built from 15 residues. V shed 4 bases and J shed 6 bases, with 17 bases lying between them. Germline loops: CDR1 LNHNV, CDR2 YYDKDF (reference sequence). CDR3 nucleotides: TGTGCCACCAGCAAGGGGACTGCCGTGGGCGATACGCAGTATTTT. This encodes CATSKGTAVGDTQYF.

To note about this clone: Other DNA sequences in this sample translate to the same CDR3. J is TRBJ2-7 and V is TRBV29-1; TRBD2 aligns across 8 bases. The CDR3 totals 12 residues. CDR1 is SQVTM, CDR2 ANQGSEA, per germline. Trimming cost V 4 bases and J 4 bases; bases outside gene matches: 3. This CDR3 reads CSVVRGGYEQYF. CDR3 sequence (DNA): TGCAGCGTTGTTCGGGGGGGGTACGAGCAGTACTTC.

Points on this clone: Other DNA sequences in the sample encode the same CDR3. The chain carries TRBV5-1 and TRBJ2-2; D unresolved. V was clipped by 0 bases and J by 4 bases, with 4 bases between them. This CDR3 has 13 residues. Per germline, CDR1 SGHRS and CDR2 YFSETQ. The CDR3, as DNA: TGCGCCAGCAGCTTGGGGGTCACCGGGGAGCTGTTTTTT. This gives the protein CASSLGVTGELFF. Full variable domain (remainder filled in from reference TRBV5-1 and TRBJ2-2): KAGVTQTPRYLIKTRGQQVTLSCSPISGHRSVSWYQQTPGQGLQFLFEYFSETQRNKGNFPGRFSGRQFSNSRSEMNVSTLELGDSALYLCASSLGVTGELFFGEGSRLTVL.

The rearrangement uses TRBV18 and TRBJ2-4; 9 bases are a match to TRBD2. Germline values: CDR1 KGHSH, CDR2 LQKENI. This CDR3 region has 15 residues. With V trimmed by 4 bases and J by 7 bases, 8 bases remained unmatched. The CDR3 region has the DNA TGTGCCAGCTCACTCGAGGTCAGCGGGAGGAACATTCAGTACTTC. Translation gives CASSLEVSGRNIQYF.

The chain links TRBV27 to TRBJ2-7, with D uncertain. This CDR3 has 10 residues. Germline CDR1 and CDR2: MNHEY and SMNVEV (reference sequence). V was clipped by 7 bases and J by 9 bases, with 10 bases between them. CDR3 loop: CASINQAQYF. The CDR3 DNA is TGTGCCAGCATAAACCAGGCGCAGTACTTC.

The V call is TRBV27, the J call TRBJ2-3, with D unresolved. CDR3 size: 14 residues. Trimming took 5 bases from V and 3 from J, leaving 12 bases between them. Germline CDR1 MNHEY, CDR2 SMNVEV (reference sequence). CDR3 bases: TGTGCCAGCAGTCGAGTAGATGTTACAGATACGCAGTATTTT. This encodes CASSRVDVTDTQYF.

This clone was recorded once. The chain has TRBV5-1 and TRBJ1-4; 9 nucleotides match TRBD1. V was clipped by 1 base and J by 8 bases; unmatched bases: 6. Looked up from germline, CDR1 is SGHRS and CDR2 is YFSETQ. This CDR3 comprises 15 residues. CDR3 loop: CASSLIQGAREKLFF. The CDR3, as DNA: TGCGCCAGCAGCTTGATACAGGGGGCGCGAGAAAAACTGTTTTTT. Full variable domain (outside the CDR3, taken from reference TRBV5-1 and TRBJ1-4): KAGVTQTPRYLIKTRGQQVTLSCSPISGHRSVSWYQQTPGQGLQFLFEYFSETQRNKGNFPGRFSGRQFSNSRSEMNVSTLELGDSALYLCASSLIQGAREKLFFGSGTQLSVL.

The V and J genes are TRBV5-1 and TRBJ2-7; 14 bases are a match to TRBD2. CDR1 is SGHRS, CDR2 YFSETQ, per germline. The CDR3 is 16 amino acids. J lost 5 bases, V lost 1 base, and 5 bases had no gene match. The CDR3 loop is CASSLLGLAGVDEQYF. The CDR3, as DNA: TGCGCCAGCAGCTTGCTGGGACTAGCGGGAGTCGACGAGCAGTACTTC.

The gene calls are TRBV7-8 and TRBJ2-5; no clear D gene. The germline CDR1 and CDR2 sequences are SGHVS and FQNEAQ. The CDR3 contains 14 residues. V was shortened by 6 bases and J by 2 bases, with 13 bases between the two germline ends. Here the CDR3 DNA reads TGTGCCAGCAGTATAACCCCAGATCAAGAGACCCAGTACTTC. Translated, it gives CASSITPDQETQYF.

The chain uses TRBV21-1 and TRBJ1-2; TRBD1 is taken as the D call from the table, unchecked against the DNA. TRBV21-1 is flagged as a pseudogene. This CDR3 has 17 amino acids. This chain's CDR3 is CASSRQGQGAPCYGYTF. The CDR3 DNA sequence: TGTGCCAGCAGCAGGCAGGGACAGGGGGCGCCTTGCTATGGCTACACCTTC.

The rearrangement uses TRBV6-5 and TRBJ2-7; D is unclear. Germline V gene data show CDR1 as MNHEY and CDR2 as SVGAGI. The CDR3 has 13 amino acids. The germline V and J ends were trimmed by 6 bases and 2 bases, with 11 bases remaining between them. CDR3 DNA sequence: TGTGCCAGCAGCCCGCTAGGCCCCTACGAGCAGTACTTC. Its protein product is CASSPLGPYEQYF.

This clone was counted once. Given a far larger clone just one base away, this is likely a sequencing read error. The V call is TRBV10-3, the J call TRBJ2-3; 16 positions agree with TRBD2. The CDR3 spans 17 residues. Germline loops: CDR1 ENHRY, CDR2 SYGVKD. The CDR3 spells CAISEKGLAGGTDMQYF. For the CDR3, the DNA is TGTGCCATCAGTGAGAAGGGACTAGCGGGAGGGACAGATATGCAGTATTTT.

With regard to this clone: The same CDR3 also results from other DNA sequences found in this sample. This chain connects TRBV4-2 to TRBJ2-2; the D gene is possibly TRBD2 (7 bases). Trimming took off 0 bases at V and 5 bases at J, with 10 bases between the two ends. The CDR3 runs to 15 residues. Germline CDR1 is LGHNA and CDR2 is YNFKEQ. DNA for the CDR3: TGTGCCAGCAGCCAAGAAGAGGGGGGGACCGGGGAGCTGTTTTTT. This encodes CASSQEEGGTGELFF.

This sequence joins TRBV11-2 and TRBJ2-7; D uncertain. Trimming cost V 1 base and J 12 bases, with 16 bases left between them. The germline V gene encodes CDR1 SGHAT and CDR2 FQNNGV. This CDR3 has 13 residues. The CDR3 nucleotides are TGTGCCAGCAGCTTAGGGGTTGGGCCCAGGCCGTACTTC. It yields the protein CASSLGVGPRPYF.

The rearrangement uses TRBV7-9 and TRBJ2-7; D not certain. This CDR3 is built from 13 residues. Germline V gives CDR1 SEHNR, CDR2 FQNEAQ (reference sequence). Trimming cost V 1 base and J 9 bases, with 13 bases left between them. The CDR3 coding sequence is TGTGCCAGCAGCTTAGTTGCCCCCGTGGGGCAGTACTTC. Translation: CASSLVAPVGQYF.

In its sample, this clone was seen once. The V call is TRBV11-2, the J call TRBJ2-7, with D unclear. V lost 6 bases and J lost 5, with 8 bases in between. CDR3 length: 11 residues. From germline, CDR1 is SGHAT and CDR2 FQNNGV. The CDR3 here is CASSRTNEQYF. DNA of the CDR3: TGTGCCAGCAGTCGAACAAACGAGCAGTACTTC.

The gene calls are TRBV11-2 and TRBJ2-7, with D unresolved. The CDR3 covers 14 residues. In germline, CDR1 is SGHAT, CDR2 FQNNGV. The V end lost 0 bases, the J end lost 3 bases, and 9 bases lay between the germline ends. The CDR3 loop reads CASSLDGADYEQYF. The CDR3 DNA sequence: TGTGCCAGCAGCTTAGATGGCGCAGACTACGAGCAGTACTTC.

This rearrangement joins TRBV2 to TRBJ2-3, with a weak D call TRBD2 (5 bases). Trimming left V 7 bases short and J 4 bases short, with 12 bases between. Germline CDR1 is SNHLY and CDR2 is FYNNEI. The CDR3 loop spans 13 amino acids. CDR3 bases: TGTGCCAGCAAAGCCGGGGTGGCAGATACGCAGTATTTT. It yields the protein CASKAGVADTQYF. Drawing the rest from reference TRBV2 and TRBJ2-3, the complete variable domain is EPEVTQTPSHQVTQMGQEVILRCVPISNHLYFYWYRQILGQKVEFLVSFYNNEISEKSEIFDDQFSVERPDGSNFTLKIRSTKLEDSAMYFCASKAGVADTQYFGPGTRLTVL.